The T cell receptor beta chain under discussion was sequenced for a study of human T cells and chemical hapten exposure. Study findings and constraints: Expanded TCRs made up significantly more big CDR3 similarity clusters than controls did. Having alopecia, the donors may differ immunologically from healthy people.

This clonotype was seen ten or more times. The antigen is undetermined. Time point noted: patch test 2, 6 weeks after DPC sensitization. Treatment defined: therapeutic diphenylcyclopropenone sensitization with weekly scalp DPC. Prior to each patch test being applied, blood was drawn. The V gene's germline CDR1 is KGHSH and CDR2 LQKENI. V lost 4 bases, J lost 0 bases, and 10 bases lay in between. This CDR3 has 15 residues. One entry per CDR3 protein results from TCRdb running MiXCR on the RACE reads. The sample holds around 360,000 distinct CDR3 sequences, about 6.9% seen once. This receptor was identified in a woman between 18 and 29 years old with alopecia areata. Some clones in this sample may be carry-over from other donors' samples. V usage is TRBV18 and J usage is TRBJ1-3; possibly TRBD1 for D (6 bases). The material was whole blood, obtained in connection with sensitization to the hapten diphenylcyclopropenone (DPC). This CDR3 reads CASSLGQNSGNTIYF. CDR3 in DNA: TGTGCCAGCTCACTCGGACAGAACTCTGGAAACACCATATATTTT.